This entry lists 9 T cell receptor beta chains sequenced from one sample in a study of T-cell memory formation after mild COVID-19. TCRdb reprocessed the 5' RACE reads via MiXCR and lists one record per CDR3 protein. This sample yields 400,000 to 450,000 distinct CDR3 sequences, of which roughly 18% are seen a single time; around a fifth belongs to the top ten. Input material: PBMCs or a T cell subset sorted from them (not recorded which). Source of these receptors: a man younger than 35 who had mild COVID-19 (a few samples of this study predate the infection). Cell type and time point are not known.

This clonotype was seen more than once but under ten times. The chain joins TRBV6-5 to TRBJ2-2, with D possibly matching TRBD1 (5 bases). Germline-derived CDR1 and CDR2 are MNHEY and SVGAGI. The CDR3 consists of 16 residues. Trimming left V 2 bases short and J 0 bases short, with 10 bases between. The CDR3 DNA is TGTGCCAGCAGTTACAGGGCAGGGACGAACACCGGGGAGCTGTTTTTT. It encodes CASSYRAGTNTGELFF.

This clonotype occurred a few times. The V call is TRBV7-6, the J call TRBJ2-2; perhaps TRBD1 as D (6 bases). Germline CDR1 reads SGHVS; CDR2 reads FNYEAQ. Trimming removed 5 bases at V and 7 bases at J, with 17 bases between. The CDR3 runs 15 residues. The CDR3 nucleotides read TGTGCCAGCAGCGGTCGTACAGGGAAAATCGGGGAGCTGTTTTTT. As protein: CASSGRTGKIGELFF.

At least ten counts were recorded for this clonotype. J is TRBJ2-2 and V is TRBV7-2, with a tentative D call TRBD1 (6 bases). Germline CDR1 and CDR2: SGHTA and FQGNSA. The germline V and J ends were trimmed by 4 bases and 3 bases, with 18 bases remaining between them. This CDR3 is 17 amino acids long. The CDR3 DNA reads TGTGCCAGCAGCTCCCCAGATGGGGGCTGGTACACCGGGGAGCTGTTTTTT. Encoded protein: CASSSPDGGWYTGELFF.

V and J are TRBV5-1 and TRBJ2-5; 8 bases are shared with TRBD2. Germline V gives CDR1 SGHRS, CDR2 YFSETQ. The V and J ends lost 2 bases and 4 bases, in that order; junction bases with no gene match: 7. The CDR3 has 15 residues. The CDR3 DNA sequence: TGCGCCAGCAGCTTTTTTAGCGGGGCAGGAGAGACCCAGTACTTC. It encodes CASSFFSGAGETQYF. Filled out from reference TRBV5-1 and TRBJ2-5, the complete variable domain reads KAGVTQTPRYLIKTRGQQVTLSCSPISGHRSVSWYQQTPGQGLQFLFEYFSETQRNKGNFPGRFSGRQFSNSRSEMNVSTLELGDSALYLCASSFFSGAGETQYFGPGTRLLVL.

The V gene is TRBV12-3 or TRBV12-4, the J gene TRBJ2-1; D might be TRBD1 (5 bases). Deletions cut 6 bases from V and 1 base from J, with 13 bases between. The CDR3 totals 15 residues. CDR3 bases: TGTGCCAGCAGACCCAGGGAACTTTCCTACAATGAGCAGTTCTTC. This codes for CASRPRELSYNEQFF.

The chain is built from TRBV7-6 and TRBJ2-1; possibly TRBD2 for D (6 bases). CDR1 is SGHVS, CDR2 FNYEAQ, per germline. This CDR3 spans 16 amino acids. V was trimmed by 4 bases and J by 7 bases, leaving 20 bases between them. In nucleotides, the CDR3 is TGTGCCAGCAGCTACCTTAGCGGAGCCTGGGGGAATGAGCAGTTCTTC. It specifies CASSYLSGAWGNEQFF.

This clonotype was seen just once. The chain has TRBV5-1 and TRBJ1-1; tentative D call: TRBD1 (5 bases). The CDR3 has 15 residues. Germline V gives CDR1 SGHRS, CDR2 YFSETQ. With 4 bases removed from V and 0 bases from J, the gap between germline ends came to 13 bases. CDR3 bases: TGCGCCAGCAGCCCCTGGTGGGACCTGAACACTGAAGCTTTCTTT. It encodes CASSPWWDLNTEAFF. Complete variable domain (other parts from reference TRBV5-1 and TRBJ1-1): KAGVTQTPRYLIKTRGQQVTLSCSPISGHRSVSWYQQTPGQGLQFLFEYFSETQRNKGNFPGRFSGRQFSNSRSEMNVSTLELGDSALYLCASSPWWDLNTEAFFGQGTRLTVV.

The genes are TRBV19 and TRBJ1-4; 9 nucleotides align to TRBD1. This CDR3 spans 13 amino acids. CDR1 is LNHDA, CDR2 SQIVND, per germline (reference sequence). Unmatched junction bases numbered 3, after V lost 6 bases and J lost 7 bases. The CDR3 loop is CASSRDRAEKLFF. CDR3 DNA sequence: TGTGCCAGTAGCCGGGACAGGGCTGAAAAACTGTTTTTT.

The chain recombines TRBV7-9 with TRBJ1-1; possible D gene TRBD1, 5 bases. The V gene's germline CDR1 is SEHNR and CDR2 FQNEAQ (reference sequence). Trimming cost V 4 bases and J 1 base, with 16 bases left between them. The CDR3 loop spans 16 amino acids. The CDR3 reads CASSYGRASGNTEAFF. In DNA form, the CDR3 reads TGTGCCAGCAGCTACGGCAGGGCTTCGGGGAACACTGAAGCTTTCTTT.